The rows below give T cell receptor beta chains drawn from one sample of a study of chemoradiotherapy in HPV16-positive cancers. Profiled with immunoSEQ multiplex PCR; TCRdb holds only in-frame clones, not every one. Here the sample spans about 3,900 clones, 91% being singletons. Sequencing used tumor tissue, obtained from a patient who underwent chemoradiotherapy. These receptor sequences come from a human donor with HPV-associated anogenital cancer. Both conserved end residues are part of each CDR3. A D gene is named only where the DNA matches it firmly. The size field is filled for only some rows; it gives once, few, many or a size class.

TRBJ1-2,12,-,-,TRBV29-1,TGCAGCGTTCCGGCCCTGAACTATGGCTACACCTTC,CSVPALNYGYTF
TRBJ2-5,15,-,-,TRBV7-2,TGTGCCAGCAGCGACTTGTCGGGCGGCCAAGAGACCCAGTACTTC,CASSDLSGGQETQYF
TRBJ2-5,12,-,-,TRBV13,TGTGCCAGCAGGGGTCTTCAAGAGACCCAGTACTTC,CASRGLQETQYF
TRBJ1-1,14,-,TRBD1,TRBV11-2,TGTGCCAGCAGCAAGACAGGGGGGAACACTGAAGCTTTCTTT,CASSKTGGNTEAFF
TRBJ1-6,14,-,-,TRBV5-4,TGTGCCAGCAGCGGGGGACAAAGAAATTCACCCCTCCACTTT,CASSGGQRNSPLHF
TRBJ1-6,15,-,TRBD1,TRBV18,TGTGCCAGCTCACCGTTACAGGGGGACAATTCACCCCTCCACTTT,CASSPLQGDNSPLHF
TRBJ2-5,14,-,-,TRBV19,TGTGCCAGTAGGAAACAGGCTGCCGGCGAGACCCAGTACTTC,CASRKQAAGETQYF
TRBJ1-3,13,-,TRBD1,TRBV2,TGTGCCAGCAGCGGGACAGCTGGAAACACCATATATTTT,CASSGTAGNTIYF
TRBJ2-1,13,-,-,TRBV10-3,TGTGCCATCAGTGCGGACGCTGCCAATGAGCAGTTCTTC,CAISADAANEQFF
TRBJ2-5,14,-,-,TRBV11-2,TGTGCCAGCAGTTCCGGGACAAAAAAAGAGACCCAGTACTTC,CASSSGTKKETQYF
TRBJ1-1,15,-,-,TRBV4-3,TGCGCCAGCAGCCAAGACCCTCAGGTGAAGGCTGAAGCTTTCTTT,CASSQDPQVKAEAFF
TRBJ1-2,14,-,-,TRBV7-7,TGTGCCAGCACCATGGACCGCAATAACTATGGCTACACCTTC,CASTMDRNNYGYTF
TRBJ2-5,14,-,-,TRBV7-2,TGTGCCAGCAGCTTGCAGGGGATAGGAGAGACCCAGTACTTC,CASSLQGIGETQYF
TRBJ1-1,18,-,TRBD1,TRBV19,TGTGCCAGTAGTATAGCCCCCCGGGGACAGGGGGGTAACACTGAAGCTTTCTTT,CASSIAPRGQGGNTEAFF
TRBJ2-7,15,-,TRBD2,TRBV2,TGTGCCAGCAGTGAGGAGGGCAGGTCGGGGGGCGAGCAGTACTTC,CASSEEGRSGGEQYF
TRBJ2-3,15,-,-,TRBV7-2,TGTGCCAGCAGCTTAGTGGGCGGGGGCACAGATACGCAGTATTTT,CASSLVGGGTDTQYF
TRBJ1-1,15,-,TRBD1,TRBV6-5,TGTGCCAGCAGCTCTGCAGGGGGCGGGAACACTGAAGCTTTCTTT,CASSSAGGGNTEAFF
TRBJ1-5,15,-,-,TRBV15,TGTGCCACCAGCAGAGGAGGGCAGGGAGGACAGCCCCAGCATTTT,CATSRGGQGGQPQHF
TRBJ1-5,15,-,-,TRBV6-5,TGTGCCAGCAGAAGGACACCGTATAGCAATCAGCCCCAGCATTTT,CASRRTPYSNQPQHF
TRBJ2-6,14,-,-,TRBV30,TGTGCTACCCAGGCGCGCTCTGGGGCCAACGTCCTGACTTTC,CATQARSGANVLTF
TRBJ2-7,14,-,-,TRBV7-2,TGTGCCAGCAGCTTAGCGATCGGGGACCGCGAGCAGTACTTC,CASSLAIGDREQYF
TRBJ1-6,15,-,-,TRBV6-1,TGTGCCAGCAGTCCGCCCCTGGACGGAAATTCACCCCTCCACTTT,CASSPPLDGNSPLHF
TRBJ2-7,13,-,-,TRBV28,TGTGCCAGCAGTGGCGAGGGGCAGGACGAGCAGTACTTC,CASSGEGQDEQYF
TRBJ1-1,15,-,-,TRBV11-1,TGTGCCAGCAGCGTTCTCCGGGGCATGAACACTGAAGCTTTCTTT,CASSVLRGMNTEAFF
TRBJ1-2,14,-,-,TRBV11-1,TGTGCCAGCAGCGTACAGGGTCGGGGGAGCGGCTACACCTTC,CASSVQGRGSGYTF
TRBJ1-4,15,-,-,TRBV9,TGTGCCAGCAGCTATGAAGACAGGAATAATGAAAAACTGTTTTTT,CASSYEDRNNEKLFF
TRBJ1-6,15,-,-,TRBV7-2,TGTGCCAGCAGCTCGGCCAGTCTATATAATTCACCCCTCCACTTT,CASSSASLYNSPLHF
TRBJ2-7,16,once,-,TRBV25-1,TGTGCCAGCAGTGAACCCATCGAAGGGAATATCTACGAGCAGTACTTC,CASSEPIEGNIYEQYF
TRBJ2-1,11,-,-,TRBV5-1,TGCGCCAGCAGCTTGGCAGGACTCCAGTTCTTC,CASSLAGLQFF
TRBJ2-1,15,-,TRBD2,TRBV2,TGTGCCAGCAGTGAAATACTAGCGGCGTCCGGGGAGCAGTTCTTC,CASSEILAASGEQFF
TRBJ2-1,17,once,TRBD2,TRBV5-6,TGTGCCAGCAGTTTCGGTTGGGGACTAGGGGTAGGGGGTGAGCAGTTCTTC,CASSFGWGLGVGGEQFF
TRBJ1-6,15,-,-,TRBV5-6,TGTGCCAGCAGTTCACGGCCGGGCGGTTATTCACCCCTCCACTTT,CASSSRPGGYSPLHF
TRBJ1-5,17,-,-,TRBV28,TGTGCCAGCCGGAATTCCGCAGGGAGGGTTGGCAATCAGCCCCAGCATTTT,CASRNSAGRVGNQPQHF
TRBJ2-7,16,once,TRBD2,TRBV23-1,TGCGCCAGCAGTCAATTTTGCGGGGGGCCGGATTACGAGCAGTACTTC,CASSQFCGGPDYEQYF
TRBJ1-5,15,-,TRBD1,TRBV19,TGTGCCAGTAGTGCCCAGGGGGCGCGGAATCAGCCCCAGCATTTT,CASSAQGARNQPQHF
TRBJ2-1,15,-,-,TRBV21-1,TGTGCCAGCAGCAAAGCGGGGGGTGGCAACAATGAGCAGTTCTTC,CASSKAGGGNNEQFF
TRBJ2-5,16,-,-,TRBV29-1,TGCAGCGCCCCATCTAGCTGGGGGGGCGGTTTGGAGACCCAGTACTTC,CSAPSSWGGGLETQYF
TRBJ2-2,15,-,-,TRBV5-6,TGTGCCAGCAGCCCGGCCACAGACTACGCCGGGGAGCTGTTTTTT,CASSPATDYAGELFF
TRBJ2-2,14,-,-,TRBV21-1,TGTGCCAGCGGAGGGGGTTCGAACACCGGGGAGCTGTTTTTT,CASGGGSNTGELFF
TRBJ1-1,13,-,-,TRBV7-2,TGTGCCAGCAGCCCGGGGCCCAACACTGAAGCTTTCTTT,CASSPGPNTEAFF
TRBJ2-5,14,-,-,TRBV7-7,TGTGCCAGCAGCTTACGGGGGGCGGGAGAGACCCAGTACTTC,CASSLRGAGETQYF
TRBJ1-1,14,-,TRBD1,TRBV6-6,TGTGCCAGCAGCCATACAGGGGGGGGCGCTGAAGCTTTCTTT,CASSHTGGGAEAFF
TRBJ2-5,15,few,-,TRBV7-6,TGTGCCAGCAGCTTAGAGCCAGGCAGCCAAGAGACCCAGTACTTC,CASSLEPGSQETQYF
TRBJ2-7,13,once,-,TRBV6-5,TGTGCCAGCAGTTACGGCAGGGACTACGAGCAGTACTTC,CASSYGRDYEQYF
TRBJ1-2,12,-,-,TRBV30,TGTGCCTGGAGTGTTGTCCTCTATGGCTACACCTTC,CAWSVVLYGYTF
TRBJ2-2,17,-,TRBD1,TRBV7-2,TGTGCCAGCAGCTCCTCACCACAGGGGGCGAGAACCGGGGAGCTGTTTTTT,CASSSSPQGARTGELFF
TRBJ1-2,12,few,-,TRBV6-5,TGTGCCACCTGGATCGAGGGGAGGGGCTACACCTTC,CATWIEGRGYTF
TRBJ1-4,15,large,-,TRBV4-2,TGTGCCAGCAGCCAAGATATAGCAGGGAATGAAAAACTGTTTTTT,CASSQDIAGNEKLFF
TRBJ2-1,13,-,TRBD2,TRBV11-3,TGTGCCAGCAGCTTAGGCTCGCGGGGGAGGCAGTTCTTC,CASSLGSRGRQFF
TRBJ2-7,14,-,-,TRBV5-4,TGTGCCAGCAGCTTGCAATACGGGGGATACGAGCAGTACTTC,CASSLQYGGYEQYF
TRBJ2-5,16,-,-,TRBV28,TGTGCCAGCAGTAGCGGGTGGGGGGTTAGTTTGGAGACCCAGTACTTC,CASSSGWGVSLETQYF
TRBJ2-7,12,few,-,TRBV7-2,TGTGCCAGCAGCTTAACAAGGTACGAGCAGTACTTC,CASSLTRYEQYF
TRBJ1-5,14,once,-,TRBV30,TGTGCCTGGAGCTACGGGACAAAGAATCAGCCCCAGCATTTT,CAWSYGTKNQPQHF
TRBJ2-3,16,once,-,TRBV19,TGTGCCAGTAGTGTTGCCCGCCGGGACTTTACAGATACGCAGTATTTT,CASSVARRDFTDTQYF